Given below is one T cell receptor (beta chain) in context. The CDR3 extends over 12 amino acids. Germline V gene data show CDR1 as MDHEN and CDR2 as SYDVKM. V gave up 5 bases and J gave up 9 bases, with 13 bases separating them. The sample is drawn from a study of T-cell reconstitution after alpha-beta-depleted transplantation in children. This sample's TCRbeta library carried unique molecular identifier barcodes. MiXCR, applied by TCRdb to the PCR reads, yields one record per CDR3 protein. The data show about 610,000 distinct CDR3 sequences, roughly a tenth seen once. This specimen was PBMCs from the stem cell graft donor, taken from the stem cell graft. The V and J genes are TRBV28 and TRBJ2-5, with D unresolved. The source of this sequence is a human donor who donated a stem cell graft to a child with acute myeloid leukemia. The CDR3 sequence is CASSPLRWAQYF. Written as DNA, the CDR3 is TGTGCCAGCAGTCCCCTTCGTTGGGCCCAGTACTTC.